Detailed here is one TCR beta chain. The CDR3 spans 16 residues. V gave up 1 base and J gave up 8 bases; unmatched junction bases: 11. The V gene's germline CDR1 is SGHAT and CDR2 FQNNGV. This record comes from a study of cytomegalovirus exposure and HLA in healthy donors. Both 60 Vbeta primers and 13 Jbeta primers went into the PCR. The repertoire was sequenced with immunoSEQ multiplex PCR; TCRdb's copy has only in-frame clones and lacks some. The sample consists of about 200,000 clones, around 75% of them appearing once. The specimen sequenced was PBMCs. This chain uses TRBV11-2 with TRBJ2-1; TRBD2 aligns across 7 bases. This clonotype was sampled from a woman in her twenties or thirties in good health and CMV-seronegative. The CDR3 reads CASSLGLRGKWYEQFF. In DNA, the CDR3 is TGTGCCAGCAGCTTAGGTCTGCGGGGGAAATGGTATGAGCAGTTCTTC.